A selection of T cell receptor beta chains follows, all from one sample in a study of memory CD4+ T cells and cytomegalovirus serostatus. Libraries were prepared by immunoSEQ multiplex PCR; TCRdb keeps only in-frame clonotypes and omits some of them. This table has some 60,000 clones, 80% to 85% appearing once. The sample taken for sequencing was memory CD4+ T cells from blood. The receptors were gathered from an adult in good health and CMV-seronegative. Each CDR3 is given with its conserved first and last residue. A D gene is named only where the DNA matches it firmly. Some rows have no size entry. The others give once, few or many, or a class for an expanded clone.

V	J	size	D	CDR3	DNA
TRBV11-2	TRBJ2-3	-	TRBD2	CASSLGPSGLAGNTDTQYF	TGTGCCAGCAGCTTAGGCCCCTCCGGACTAGCGGGAAACACAGATACGCAGTATTTT
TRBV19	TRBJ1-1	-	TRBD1	CASSAFSGQGYRNTEAFF	TGTGCCAGTAGTGCCTTTTCAGGACAGGGGTATCGGAACACTGAAGCTTTCTTT
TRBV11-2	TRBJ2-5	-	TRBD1	CASSHTTGVETQYF	TGTGCCAGCAGCCACACCACAGGGGTAGAGACCCAGTACTTC
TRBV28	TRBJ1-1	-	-	CASTSGYTEAFF	TGTGCCAGCACTTCCGGGTACACTGAAGCTTTCTTT
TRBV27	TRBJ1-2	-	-	CASREVGIIGYGYTF	TGTGCCAGCCGTGAGGTGGGGATCATAGGCTATGGCTACACCTTC
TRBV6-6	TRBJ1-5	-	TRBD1	CASSQGQGDQPQHF	TGTGCCAGCAGCCAAGGACAGGGCGATCAGCCCCAGCATTTT
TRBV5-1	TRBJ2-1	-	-	CASSWGLVADSYNEQFF	TGCGCCAGCAGCTGGGGGTTGGTAGCTGATTCCTACAATGAGCAGTTCTTC
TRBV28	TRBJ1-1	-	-	CASSLPPRNTEAFF	TGTGCCAGCAGTTTGCCCCCCCGGAACACTGAAGCTTTCTTT
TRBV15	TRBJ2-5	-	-	CATSRDVETQYF	TGTGCCACCAGCAGAGATGTAGAGACCCAGTACTTC
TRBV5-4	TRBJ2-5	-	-	CASSPLAATLQETQYF	TGTGCCAGCAGCCCCCTCGCTGCCACCTTACAAGAGACCCAGTACTTC
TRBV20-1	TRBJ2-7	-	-	CSASPAYEQYF	TGCAGTGCTAGTCCTGCCTACGAGCAGTACTTC
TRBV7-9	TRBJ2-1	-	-	CASRRTEGTYNEQFF	TGTGCCAGCAGGAGGACAGAAGGAACGTACAATGAGCAGTTCTTC
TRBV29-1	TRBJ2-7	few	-	CSVNRDGYEQYF	TGCAGCGTTAACAGGGACGGCTACGAGCAGTACTTC
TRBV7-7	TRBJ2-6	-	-	CALRDSGANVLTF	TGTGCTTTAAGAGACTCTGGGGCCAACGTCCTGACTTTC
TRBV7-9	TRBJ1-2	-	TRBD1	CASSFGTAQREGYTF	TGTGCCAGCAGCTTCGGGACAGCCCAGCGAGAGGGCTACACCTTC
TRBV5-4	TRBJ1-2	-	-	CASSPRRSSYTF	TGTGCCAGCAGCCCCAGACGATCTAGCTACACCTTC
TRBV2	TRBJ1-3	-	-	CASSAESSGNTIYF	TGTGCCAGCAGTGCAGAGAGCTCTGGAAACACCATATATTTT
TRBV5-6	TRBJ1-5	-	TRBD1	CASSLGQVSPNQPQHF	TGTGCCAGCAGCTTAGGACAGGTTAGCCCCAATCAGCCCCAGCATTTT
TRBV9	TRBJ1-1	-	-	CASSVGGISGETFF	TGTGCCAGCAGCGTAGGTGGGATCTCCGGGGAAACTTTCTTT
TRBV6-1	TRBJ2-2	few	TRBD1	CASRDRAYTGELFF	TGTGCCAGCAGGGACAGGGCTTACACCGGGGAGCTGTTTTTT
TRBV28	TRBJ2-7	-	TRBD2	CASSFLAGVTYEQYF	TGTGCCAGCAGTTTTCTAGCGGGCGTTACCTACGAGCAGTACTTC
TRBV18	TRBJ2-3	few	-	CASSPPGRRNTDTQYF	TGTGCCAGCTCACCACCGGGACGCAGGAACACAGATACGCAGTATTTT
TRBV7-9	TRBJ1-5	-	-	CASSVGNQPQHF	TGTGCCAGCAGCGTGGGCAATCAGCCCCAGCATTTT
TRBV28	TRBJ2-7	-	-	CASSVRASPYEQYF	TGTGCCAGCAGTGTCCGGGCCTCCCCATACGAGCAGTACTTC
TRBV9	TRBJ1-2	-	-	CASSANRDSYTF	TGTGCCAGCAGCGCCAACCGGGACAGCTACACCTTC
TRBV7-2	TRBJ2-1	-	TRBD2	CASRNSGRVNEQFF	TGTGCCAGCCGCAATAGCGGGAGAGTAAATGAGCAGTTCTTC
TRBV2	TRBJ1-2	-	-	CASSVLTNYGYTF	TGTGCCAGTTCAGTGCTGACTAACTATGGCTACACCTTC
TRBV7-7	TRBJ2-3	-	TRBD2	CASSRGLGDTDTQYF	TGTGCTAGCAGCCGGGGACTAGGCGACACAGATACGCAGTATTTT